Listed below are T cell receptor beta chains from one sample, sequenced in a study of early T cells in non-severe SARS-CoV-2 infection. Via MiXCR, TCRdb re-called the 5' RACE reads, giving one row per CDR3 protein. The data contain 70,000 to 90,000 distinct CDR3 sequences, 15% of them seen just once; the ten biggest clones take up 5.5% to 7%. The source material was whole blood. Receptor source: an adult who was a healthcare worker with PCR-confirmed SARS-CoV-2 infection or an uninfected control (not recorded which). Both conserved end residues are part of each CDR3. The order of the fields is V gene, J gene, CDR3 protein.

>TRBV20-1|TRBJ2-2
CSARHLAVGRGRELFF
>TRBV10-3|TRBJ1-1
CAIGDTEAFF
>TRBV7-9|TRBJ1-1
CASSFARGGLTEAFF
>TRBV25-1|TRBJ2-2
CASSRGDTGELFF
>TRBV4-3|TRBJ2-7
CASSFSRQGSSYEQYF
>TRBV11-3|TRBJ2-7
CASSLDRWSSGNYEQYF
>TRBV10-3|TRBJ2-7
CAISGTMAGPSYEQYF
>TRBV19|TRBJ2-1
CASSPSRSGRNEQFF
>TRBV4-1|TRBJ2-1
CASSPRLLAGGSGEQFF
>TRBV24-1|TRBJ2-2
CATSDTASAGYTGELFF
>TRBV30|TRBJ1-4
CAWSLLGTNEKLFF
>TRBV6-5|TRBJ2-7
CASSSRPGEQYF
>TRBV7-9|TRBJ2-3
CASSLGRLWTERRSTDTQYF
>TRBV20-1|TRBJ2-3
CSARQLRVEYTQYF
>TRBV9|TRBJ1-6
CASRREDSPLHF
>TRBV29-1|TRBJ2-2
CSATSGTGELFF
>TRBV14|TRBJ2-1
CASSLPGRNEQFF
>TRBV11-2|TRBJ2-2
CASSSYTGELFF
>TRBV12-3/TRBV12-4|TRBJ1-2
CASSFNRENGYTF
>TRBV28|TRBJ2-7
CASSPGASYEQYF
>TRBV20-1|TRBJ2-7
CSASRGSSRGERYF
>TRBV5-1|TRBJ2-7
CASSLGFGDSGIPYEQYF
>TRBV5-1|TRBJ2-7
CASSQTSGEQYF
>TRBV10-3|TRBJ2-3
CASWDYHTDTQYF
>TRBV27|TRBJ1-5
CASSLSTMGNQPQHF
>TRBV12-3/TRBV12-4|TRBJ2-6
CASSLFRFSGANVLTF
>TRBV6-2/TRBV6-3|TRBJ1-1
CASSQRVGNTEAFF
>TRBV6-5|TRBJ1-1
CASSRSRGPRNTEAFF
>TRBV7-2|TRBJ2-7
CASSSPPTYYEQYF
>TRBV28|TRBJ1-2
CASSYRPPGGGYTF
>TRBV4-1|TRBJ2-7
CASSQEVRGDNEQYF
>TRBV28|TRBJ2-7
CASRLSIGGRYEQYF
>TRBV3-1|TRBJ2-7
CASSQEQGSYEQYF
>TRBV5-1|TRBJ2-2
CASSPDRGPGELFF
>TRBV10-1|TRBJ2-2
CASSDGPNAGELFF
>TRBV20-1|TRBJ1-6
CSARDREVSPLHF
>TRBV29-1|TRBJ1-1
CSVGGTGAEAFF
>TRBV29-1|TRBJ2-2
CSVEEGDTGELFF
>TRBV27|TRBJ2-3
CASSFSSHTQYF
>TRBV7-9|TRBJ2-5
CASSEHTRETQYF
>TRBV7-9|TRBJ2-5
CASSYSGTFQETQYF
>TRBV6-6|TRBJ2-7
CASRSSGTSYEQYF
>TRBV20-1|TRBJ1-1
CSATQGLRTEAFF
>TRBV20-1|TRBJ2-7
CSAEAATLSEQYF
>TRBV12-3/TRBV12-4|TRBJ1-1
CASSLGAGRTEAFF
>TRBV20-1|TRBJ2-3
CSARGSQGDTQYF
>TRBV19|TRBJ2-1
CASRFGLHNEQFF
>TRBV4-3|TRBJ2-3
CASSPRDHRADTQYF